This TCR beta chain was sequenced during a study of blood T cell repertoires in COVID-19. Study in general: The analysed material was cDNA or gDNA that came from T cells, B-cell-depleted T cells, or PBMCs.

One Seattle source followed patients from active infection through their disease course. Profiled with immunoSEQ multiplex PCR; TCRdb holds only in-frame clones, not every one. The sample contains over 400,000 clones, about 88% of which appear only once. The CDR3 covers 18 residues. Germline loops: CDR1 SGHRS, CDR2 YFSETQ. Trimming took 0 bases from V and 4 from J; bases not matched to a gene: 13. This receptor was identified in a woman between 45 and 60 years old with COVID-19, enrolled during active disease. Sequencing was carried out using peripheral blood. This chain links TRBV5-1 with TRBJ1-2, with 9 positions matching TRBD1. The CDR3 is CASSLGRGDRAYSYGYTF. The CDR3 bases are TGCGCCAGCAGCTTGGGAAGAGGGGACAGGGCGTATAGCTATGGCTACACCTTC.